This TCR beta chain was sequenced during a study of blood T cell repertoires in COVID-19. The overall study: Collection of acute and convalescent COVID-19 samples took place in the United States, Italy and Spain. Sources were T cells, B-cell-depleted T cells, or PBMCs; the material itself was cDNA or gDNA.

The method was immunoSEQ multiplex PCR; TCRdb's version includes in-frame clones alone and lacks a portion of them. The sample lists around 72,000 clones; approximately 83% were seen once. Trimming stripped 0 bases from V and 7 bases from J, with 6 bases between. The CDR3 runs to 12 residues. The germline V gene has CDR1 SGHVS and CDR2 FQNEAQ. The chain employs TRBV7-8 and TRBJ1-1, with no clear D. Specimen: peripheral blood. The source is a woman aged 60-70 years with acute or convalescent COVID-19. The CDR3 sequence is CASSLAEYEAFF. CDR3 nucleotide sequence: TGTGCCAGCAGCTTAGCGGAGTATGAAGCTTTCTTT.